This T cell receptor beta chain was recovered during a study of blood T cell repertoires in COVID-19. Overall study context: COVID-19 samples collected from the United States, Italy and Spain covered acute and convalescent phases.

The ends were cut back, 1 base at V and 1 base at J, with 7 bases in the middle. Germline V gene data show CDR1 as KGHSH and CDR2 as LQKENI. The CDR3 has 14 amino acids. Measured with immunoSEQ multiplex PCR; TCRdb has only the in-frame clones, and not every one. Of about 190,000 clones in the sample, roughly nine tenths were seen once. Material for sequencing was peripheral blood. J is TRBJ2-5 and V is TRBV18, with D possibly TRBD1 on 5 matching bases. This receptor was taken from a middle-aged man with acute or convalescent COVID-19. Here the CDR3 reads CASSPLQGQETQYF. CDR3 DNA sequence: TGTGCCAGCTCACCACTTCAGGGCCAAGAGACCCAGTACTTC.